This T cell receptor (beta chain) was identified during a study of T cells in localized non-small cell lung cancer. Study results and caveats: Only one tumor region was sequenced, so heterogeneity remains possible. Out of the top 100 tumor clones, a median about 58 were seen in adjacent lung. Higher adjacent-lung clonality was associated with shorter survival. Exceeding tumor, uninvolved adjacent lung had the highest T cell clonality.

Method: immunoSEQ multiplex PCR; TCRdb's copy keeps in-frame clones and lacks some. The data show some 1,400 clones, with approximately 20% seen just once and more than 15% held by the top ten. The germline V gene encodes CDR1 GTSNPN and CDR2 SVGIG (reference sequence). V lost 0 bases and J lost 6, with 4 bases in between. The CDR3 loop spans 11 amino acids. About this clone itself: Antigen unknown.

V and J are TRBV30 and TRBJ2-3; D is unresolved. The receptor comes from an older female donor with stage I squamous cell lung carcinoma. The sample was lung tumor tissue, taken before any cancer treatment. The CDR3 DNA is TGTGCCTGGAGTGTACGCGATACGCAGTATTTT. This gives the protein CAWSVRDTQYF.